Below, 31 T cell receptor beta chains from the same sample are listed, as sequenced in a study of cytomegalovirus exposure and HLA in healthy donors. PCR was performed using 60 Vbeta and 13 Jbeta primers. TCRdb's copy holds only in-frame clones and misses some; the assay was immunoSEQ multiplex PCR. The data contain roughly 120,000 clones, around 78% of them singletons. Specimen: PBMCs. The receptors derive from a man between 60 and 70 years old in good health and CMV-seropositive.

This clone was recorded only once. The genes are TRBV30 and TRBJ1-4; D is unresolved. Trimming pared 3 bases from V and 8 bases from J, leaving 16 bases between. The CDR3 totals 14 residues. Germline values: CDR1 GTSNPN, CDR2 SVGIG (reference sequence). The CDR3 loop reads CAWRDAIRGEKLFF. As DNA, the CDR3 is TGTGCCTGGAGAGACGCTATTCGCGGGGAAAAACTGTTTTTT.

The rearrangement joins TRBV5-6 to TRBJ2-7, with TRBD1 identical over 7 bases. This CDR3 contains 13 residues. Germline CDR1 and CDR2: SGHDT and YYEEEE. Trimming cost V 4 bases and J 9 bases; bases outside gene matches: 10. Here the CDR3 reads CASSPGQLRGQYF. CDR3 nucleotide sequence: TGTGCCAGCAGCCCGGGACAGCTTCGCGGGCAGTACTTC.

The chain has TRBV29-1 and TRBJ2-5; maybe TRBD2 (5 bases). This CDR3 contains 13 residues. CDR1 is SQVTM, CDR2 ANQGSEA, per germline. The ends were cut back, 4 bases at V and 5 bases at J, with 14 bases in the middle. The CDR3 spells CSVVGRAGETQYF. The CDR3 DNA reads as TGCAGCGTTGTGGGCCGGGCGGGCGAGACCCAGTACTTC.

The chain uses TRBV9 and TRBJ2-3, with D perhaps matching TRBD2 (6 bases). The CDR3 consists of 17 residues. The V end was cut by 3 bases, the J end by 0 bases, with 17 bases between. Germline CDR1 and CDR2: SGDLS and YYNGEE. CDR3 bases: TGTGCCAGCAGCGCACGGAACAGCGGGCGGAGCACAGATACGCAGTATTTT. Residues: CASSARNSGRSTDTQYF.

This clone appeared a few times. The chain links TRBV6-5 to TRBJ1-6, with D hard to call. V was cut by 8 bases and J by 6 bases, with 14 bases left in between. Germline V gives CDR1 MNHEY, CDR2 SVGAGI. The CDR3 is 14 residues long. In DNA form, the CDR3 reads TGTGCCAGCGCTAAGAACCTTATTAATTCACCCCTCCACTTT. Translation gives CASAKNLINSPLHF.

The V gene is TRBV7-9, the J gene TRBJ2-7; possibly TRBD1 for D (6 bases). The germline CDR1 and CDR2 sequences are SEHNR and FQNEAQ (reference sequence). The CDR3 length is 13 residues. V lost 0 bases and J 6 bases, leaving 9 bases between the germline ends. Written as DNA, the CDR3 is TGTGCCAGCAGCTTAGCGCAGGGGAGCGAGCAGTACTTC. Translated: CASSLAQGSEQYF.

The CDR3 sequence is CASSELRQIGLRFSGNTIYF. In DNA form, the CDR3 reads TGTGCCAGCAGTGAATTGAGACAGATAGGTCTCAGATTCTCTGGAAACACCATATATTTT. This chain joins TRBV6-1 and TRBJ1-3, with D perhaps TRBD1 (5 bases). The CDR3 contains 20 residues. V lost 2 bases to trimming and J lost 0 bases, with 23 bases between them. Germline V CDR1 and CDR2: MNHNS, SASEGT.

CDR3 sequence reads: CASRQPGYGYTF. In DNA, the CDR3 is TGTGCCAGCAGACAACCGGGGTATGGCTACACCTTC. The chain couples TRBV2 to TRBJ1-2; D is unclear. CDR1 SNHLY and CDR2 FYNNEI come from the germline V gene. The CDR3 extends over 12 amino acids. The V gene lost 6 bases and the J gene lost 5 bases, with 10 bases spanning the gap.

The V gene is TRBV6-5, the J gene TRBJ2-5, with D tentatively TRBD1 (5 bases). Trimming removed 6 bases from V and 5 bases from J, with 10 bases in between. There are 12 residues in the CDR3. CDR1 and CDR2 (germline): MNHEY, SVGAGI. The chain's CDR3 is CASRASGETQYF. CDR3 nucleotides: TGTGCCAGCAGAGCCTCAGGGGAGACCCAGTACTTC.

The chain combines TRBV6-1 with TRBJ1-3, with TRBD1 as a possible D gene (6 bases). Deletions cut 6 bases from V and 4 bases from J, with 19 bases between. The length of the CDR3 is 16 residues. CDR1 MNHNS and CDR2 SASEGT come from the germline V gene. CDR3 sequence: CASSERDRLSGNTIYF. The CDR3 nucleotides are TGTGCCAGCAGCGAACGAGACAGGCTTTCCGGAAACACCATATATTTT.

This rearrangement joins TRBV6-1 to TRBJ1-3, with no clear D. Germline V CDR1 and CDR2: MNHNS, SASEGT. CDR3 length: 15 residues. Trimming pared 10 bases from V and 4 bases from J, leaving 20 bases between. The CDR3 loop reads CATGLQPGAGNTIYF. The CDR3 DNA reads as TGTGCCACCGGACTCCAGCCGGGCGCAGGAAACACCATATATTTT.

The genes are TRBV5-4 and TRBJ2-5, with 9 nucleotides matching TRBD2. TRBJ2-7 matches the DNA end more closely, so the J call is doubtful. The CDR3 has 15 residues. Germline values: CDR1 SGHNT, CDR2 YYREEE (reference sequence). CDR3 sequence (DNA): TGTGCCAGCAGCCCGGGGACTAGCTACTCCTACGAGCAGTACTTC. Encoded protein: CASSPGTSYSYEQYF.

V usage is TRBV28 and J usage is TRBJ2-7, with 10 bases that match TRBD1. V dropped 6 bases and J dropped 3; count of bases not matched to a gene: 5. The CDR3 consists of 14 residues. The germline gives CDR1 MDHEN, CDR2 SYDVKM. In DNA form, the CDR3 reads TGTGCCAGCAGGACAGGGGGCCACCGCTACGAGCAGTACTTC. Its translation is CASRTGGHRYEQYF.

This clone was seen more than once but under ten times. The gene calls are TRBV10-3 and TRBJ2-1; D not certain. Trimming stripped 7 bases from V and 5 bases from J, with 9 bases between. CDR1 and CDR2 (germline): ENHRY, SYGVKD. This CDR3 spans 12 amino acids. CDR3: CAIKLLDNEQFF. The CDR3 DNA reads as TGTGCCATCAAGCTTCTGGACAATGAGCAGTTCTTC.

This clone came up many times. Additional DNA sequences in this sample encode the identical CDR3. CDR3 amino acids: CASRGGEKLFF. The CDR3 bases are TGTGCCAGCCGGGGGGGGGAAAAACTGTTTTTT. The chain links TRBV28 to TRBJ1-4; a possible D gene is TRBD1 (5 bases). V was clipped by 8 bases and J by 8 bases, with 9 bases between them. The CDR3 extends over 11 amino acids. Germline lookup yields CDR1 MDHEN and CDR2 SYDVKM.

The chain combines TRBV28 with TRBJ1-6, with 7 bases matching TRBD1. J lost 10 bases, V lost 3 bases, and 0 bases had no gene match. The CDR3 loop spans 12 amino acids. Germline assignment: CDR1 MDHEN and CDR2 SYDVKM. CDR3 in DNA: TGTGCCAGCAGTTTGGGACAGTCACCCCTCCACTTT. Its protein is CASSLGQSPLHF.

The CDR3 bases are TGTGCCAGTAGTATTGAGGGTAATTCACCCCTCCACTTT. Its translation: CASSIEGNSPLHF. The chain uses TRBV19 and TRBJ1-6; D remains ambiguous. The CDR3 covers 13 residues. Per germline, CDR1 LNHDA and CDR2 SQIVND (reference sequence). V was pared by 3 bases and J by 6 bases, with 6 bases between.

This chain joins TRBV6-1 and TRBJ2-5, with 12 nucleotides matching TRBD2. In germline, CDR1 is MNHNS, CDR2 SASEGT. V lost 1 base and J lost 5; bases outside the gene matches: 11. The CDR3 has 18 amino acids. The CDR3 coding sequence is TGTGCCAGCAGTGAAGGGCTAGCGGGGGGGCGTAGAGAGGAGACCCAGTACTTC. It translates to CASSEGLAGGRREETQYF.

The chain recombines TRBV19 with TRBJ1-2; 7 nucleotides match TRBD1. Unmatched junction bases numbered 15, after V lost 9 bases and J lost 2 bases. The CDR3 extends over 16 amino acids. The germline CDR1 and CDR2 sequences are LNHDA and SQIVND (reference sequence). The CDR3 DNA sequence: TGTGCCAGACCAGCAGGTACAGGGGAGGCAAACTATGGCTACACCTTC. Translating gives CARPAGTGEANYGYTF. The complete variable domain, with remaining parts taken from reference TRBV19 and TRBJ1-2, reads DGGITQSPKYLFRKEGQNVTLSCEQNLNHDAMYWYRQDPGQGLRLIYYSQIVNDFQKGDIAEGYSVSREKKESFPLTVTSAQKNPTAFYLCARPAGTGEANYGYTFGSGTRLTVV.

The CDR3 sequence is CASSPISGNSPLHF. In DNA form, the CDR3 reads TGCGCCAGCAGCCCTATCTCTGGTAATTCACCCCTCCACTTT. The chain uses TRBV5-1 and TRBJ1-6; D is unresolved. The V end was cut by 4 bases, the J end by 6 bases, with 11 bases between. The germline V gene encodes CDR1 SGHRS and CDR2 YFSETQ. The CDR3 runs to 14 residues.

This sequence joins TRBV5-1 and TRBJ2-2, with TRBD1 matching over 8 bases. CDR1 is SGHRS and CDR2 is YFSETQ in the germline V gene. CDR3 length equals 14 residues. V lost 7 bases to trimming and J lost 0 bases; unmatched junction nucleotides: 2. The CDR3 spells CASRTGTNTGELFF. The DNA for the CDR3 is TGCGCCAGCCGGACAGGGACGAACACCGGGGAGCTGTTTTTT.

The rearrangement joins TRBV5-1 to TRBJ2-2; tentative D call: TRBD2 (5 bases). The CDR3 extends over 14 amino acids. V was cut by 4 bases and J by 4 bases, with 11 bases left in between. Germline V gene data show CDR1 as SGHRS and CDR2 as YFSETQ. Here the CDR3 reads CASSEGRLTGELFF. The CDR3 DNA follows: TGCGCCAGCAGCGAGGGCAGGCTCACCGGGGAGCTGTTTTTT.

The chain joins TRBV5-4 to TRBJ1-2, with D perhaps matching TRBD1 (5 bases). The CDR3 length is 14 residues. Germline V CDR1 and CDR2: SGHNT, YYREEE (reference sequence). The ends were cut back, 4 bases at V and 4 bases at J, with 14 bases in the middle. CDR3 nucleotides: TGTGCCAGCAGCCAGTCAGGGTTGGGCTATGGCTACACCTTC. Protein product: CASSQSGLGYGYTF.

The V and J genes are TRBV18 and TRBJ1-1, with 9 bases identical to TRBD1. Germline V gene lookup returns CDR1 KGHSH and CDR2 LQKENI. The length of the CDR3 is 15 residues. The J segment lost 4 bases and the V segment lost 3 bases, leaving 6 bases of the junction unmatched. The CDR3 region has the DNA TGTGCCAGCTCACCTAGGGACAGGGCGTCCACTGAAGCTTTCTTT. As protein: CASSPRDRASTEAFF.

V and J are TRBV6-5 and TRBJ1-1; TRBD1 is a possible D gene (6 bases). CDR3 size: 14 residues. Looked up from germline, CDR1 is MNHEY and CDR2 is SVGAGI. Trimming left V 4 bases short and J 6 bases short, with 15 bases between. The CDR3 sequence is CASSSRGGSPEAFF. The CDR3 DNA follows: TGTGCCAGCAGTTCCCGGGGGGGCAGTCCTGAAGCTTTCTTT.

This clone was recorded a few times. Written as DNA, the CDR3 is TGTGCCAGCAGTGAGGGGACAGTGCGTGAAAAACTGTTTTTT. Its translation: CASSEGTVREKLFF. This rearrangement joins TRBV2 to TRBJ1-4; TRBD1 matches 7 bases. Per the germline V gene, CDR1 is SNHLY and CDR2 is FYNNEI. V was clipped by 3 bases and J by 7 bases; unmatched bases: 5. The CDR3 is 14 amino acids.

This clone turned up a few times. The J gene is TRBJ1-1, the V gene TRBV4-2; D may be TRBD1 (5 bases). In germline, CDR1 is LGHNA, CDR2 YNFKEQ. V was clipped by 2 bases and J by 8 bases, with 15 bases between them. The CDR3 spans 14 residues. The CDR3 DNA sequence: TGTGCCAGCAGCCAAATTGGGCGGGGGATCGAAGCTTTCTTT. This codes for CASSQIGRGIEAFF.

As for this clone: No conserved phenylalanine or tryptophan is present at the end of the CDR3, so a read error is the likely explanation. The chain combines TRBV11-1 with TRBJ2-7; a weak D match, TRBD1 (7 bases). This CDR3 has 13 amino acids. Deletions cut 6 bases from V and 1 base from J, with 10 bases between. Germline V gene data show CDR1 as SGHAT and CDR2 as FQDESV (reference sequence). The CDR3 spells CASSPGGSYEQYS. The CDR3, as DNA: TGTGCCAGCAGTCCAGGGGGGTCCTACGAGCAGTACTCC.

The chain recombines TRBV4-1 with TRBJ1-6, with D tentatively TRBD1 (6 bases). Germline CDR1 MGHRA, CDR2 YSYEKL. Trimming shortened V by 4 bases and J by 5 bases, and 12 bases separated the two germline ends. The CDR3 runs 15 residues. DNA for the CDR3: TGCGCCAGCAGCCGAGGGGGGGAGCATAATTCACCCCTCCACTTT. Translated: CASSRGGEHNSPLHF.

V usage is TRBV5-1 and J usage is TRBJ2-7; tentative D call: TRBD1 (5 bases). This CDR3 comprises 14 residues. The V and J ends lost 0 bases and 6 bases respectively, with 13 bases between them. Germline lookup yields CDR1 SGHRS and CDR2 YFSETQ. CDR3 DNA: TGCGCCAGCAGCTTGGCAGGGTCTCGGCGCGAGCAGTACTTC. Encoded protein: CASSLAGSRREQYF.

This clone appeared a few times. V usage is TRBV5-4 and J usage is TRBJ2-2, with a tentative D call TRBD2 (7 bases). The CDR3 length is 16 residues. The V and J ends lost 0 bases and 1 base respectively, with 10 bases between them. Germline V gene lookup returns CDR1 SGHNT and CDR2 YYREEE (reference sequence). The DNA of the CDR3 is TGTGCCAGCAGCTTGGAGGGAGGGGGGAACACCGGGGAGCTGTTTTTT. This translates into CASSLEGGGNTGELFF.